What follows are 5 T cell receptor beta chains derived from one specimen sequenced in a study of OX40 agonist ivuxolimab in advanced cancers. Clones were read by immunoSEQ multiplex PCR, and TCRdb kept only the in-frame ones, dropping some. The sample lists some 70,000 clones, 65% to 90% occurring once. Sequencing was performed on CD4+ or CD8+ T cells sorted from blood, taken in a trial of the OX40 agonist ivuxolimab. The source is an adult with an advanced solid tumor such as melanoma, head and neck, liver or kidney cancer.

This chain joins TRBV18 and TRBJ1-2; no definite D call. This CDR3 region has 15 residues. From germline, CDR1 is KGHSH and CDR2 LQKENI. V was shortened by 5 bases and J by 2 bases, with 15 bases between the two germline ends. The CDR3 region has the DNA TGTGCCAGCTCAGCCTCGATGGAGGCCAACTATGGCTACACCTTC. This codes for CASSASMEANYGYTF.

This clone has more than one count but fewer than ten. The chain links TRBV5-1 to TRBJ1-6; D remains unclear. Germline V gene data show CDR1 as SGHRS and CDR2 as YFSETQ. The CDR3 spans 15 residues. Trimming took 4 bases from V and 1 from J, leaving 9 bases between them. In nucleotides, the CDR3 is TGCGCCAGCAGCGGAGGCAATTCCTATAATTCACCCCTCCACTTT. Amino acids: CASSGGNSYNSPLHF.

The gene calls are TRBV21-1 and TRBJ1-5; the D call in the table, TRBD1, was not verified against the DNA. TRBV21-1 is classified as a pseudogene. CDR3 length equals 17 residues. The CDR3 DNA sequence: TGTGCCAGCAGCAAACGTCGACAGGGTTATAGCAATCAGCCCCAGCATTTT. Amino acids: CASSKRRQGYSNQPQHF.

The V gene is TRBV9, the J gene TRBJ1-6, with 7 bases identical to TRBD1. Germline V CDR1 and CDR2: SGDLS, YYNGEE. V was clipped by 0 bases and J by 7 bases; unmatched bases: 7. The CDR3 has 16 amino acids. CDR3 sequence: CASSVGSGGPNSPLHF. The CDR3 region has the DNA TGTGCCAGCAGCGTAGGGTCAGGGGGGCCCAATTCACCCCTCCACTTT.

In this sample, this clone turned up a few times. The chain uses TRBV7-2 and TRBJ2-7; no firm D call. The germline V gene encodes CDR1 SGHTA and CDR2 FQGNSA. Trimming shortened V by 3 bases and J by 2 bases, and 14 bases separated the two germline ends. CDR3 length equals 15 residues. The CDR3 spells CASSLQNDRPYEQYF. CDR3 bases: TGTGCCAGCAGCTTGCAAAACGACCGACCCTACGAGCAGTACTTC.